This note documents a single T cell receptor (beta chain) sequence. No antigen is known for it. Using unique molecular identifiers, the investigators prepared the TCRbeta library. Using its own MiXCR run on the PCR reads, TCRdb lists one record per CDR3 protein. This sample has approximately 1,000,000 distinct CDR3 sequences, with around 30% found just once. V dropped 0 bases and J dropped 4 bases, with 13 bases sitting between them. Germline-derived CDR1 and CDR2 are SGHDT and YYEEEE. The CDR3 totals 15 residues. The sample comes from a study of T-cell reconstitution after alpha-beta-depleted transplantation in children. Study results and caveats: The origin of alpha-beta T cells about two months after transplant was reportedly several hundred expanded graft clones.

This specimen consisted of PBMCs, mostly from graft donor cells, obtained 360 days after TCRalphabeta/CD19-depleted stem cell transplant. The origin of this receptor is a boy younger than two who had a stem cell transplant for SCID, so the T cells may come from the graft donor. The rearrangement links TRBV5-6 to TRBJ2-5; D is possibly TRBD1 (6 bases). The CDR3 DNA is TGTGCCAGCAGCTTGGTCAACGCAGGGGCAGAGACCCAGTACTTC. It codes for CASSLVNAGAETQYF.